One and the same sample provided the 30 T cell receptor beta chains below, sequenced in a study of T cell responses to AZD1222 COVID-19 vaccine. Some clones are missing from TCRdb's copy, which holds only in-frame ones; the method was immunoSEQ multiplex PCR. The sample holds around 99,000 clones, 80% to 90% seen once. The source was peripheral blood, collected on day 0 of AZD1222 vaccination. The source is an adult in good health.

J is TRBJ1-2 and V is TRBV3-1 (or the pseudogene TRBV3-2), with 7 bases that match TRBD1. The CDR3 is 16 residues long. CDR1 is LGHDT and CDR2 is YNNKEL in the germline V gene (reference sequence). Trimming took 0 bases from V and 2 from J; bases not matched to a gene: 6. The CDR3 loop is CASSQDPGRGNYGYTF. CDR3 in DNA: TGTGCCAGCAGCCAAGATCCGGGCAGGGGGAACTATGGCTACACCTTC.

This rearrangement joins TRBV7-9 to TRBJ2-7, with TRBD2 identical over 12 bases. The CDR3 is made up of 17 amino acids. CDR1 is SEHNR and CDR2 is FQNEAQ in the germline V gene (reference sequence). Trimming cost V 4 bases and J 0 bases; bases outside gene matches: 7. For the CDR3, the DNA is TGTGCCAGCAGCTCGGGACTAGCGGGCGCCAACTCCTACGAGCAGTACTTC. As protein: CASSSGLAGANSYEQYF. The full variable domain, in which reference TRBV7-9 and TRBJ2-7 provide the parts outside the CDR3, is DTGVSQNPRHKITKRGQNVTFRCDPISEHNRLYWYRQTLGQGPEFLTYFQNEAQLEKSRLLSDRFSAERPKGSFSTLEIQRTEQGDSAMYLCASSSGLAGANSYEQYFGPGTRLTVT.

The V and J genes are TRBV4-3 and TRBJ2-2, with D possibly matching TRBD1 (5 bases). Germline values: CDR1 LGHNA, CDR2 YSLEER. V was clipped by 0 bases and J by 4 bases, with 15 bases between them. The CDR3 is made up of 17 amino acids. The CDR3 DNA follows: TGCGCCAGCAGCCAAGAGCCGGCCGCGCAGGGCACCGGGGAGCTGTTTTTT. Amino acid sequence: CASSQEPAAQGTGELFF.

In this sample, this clone turned up many times. The chain recombines TRBV4-3 with TRBJ2-1, with TRBD2 matching over 9 bases. Germline V gene sequence: CDR1 LGHNA, CDR2 YSLEER. The CDR3 contains 16 residues. The junction had 12 bases not matched to a gene; V was cut back by 4 bases and J by 8 bases. In DNA, the CDR3 is TGCGCCAGCAGCCCTAGCGGGACCAACATGGCACATGAGCAGTTCTTC. It encodes CASSPSGTNMAHEQFF.

DNA for the CDR3: TGTGCCAGCTCTGGAGGGACAGGGACTCAGCCCCAGCATTTT. It codes for CASSGGTGTQPQHF. This rearrangement joins TRBV18 to TRBJ1-5, with 9 bases lining up with TRBD1. Germline loops: CDR1 KGHSH, CDR2 LQKENI. The CDR3 sequence is 14 residues long. Losses at the gene ends were 6 bases for V and 6 bases for J; bases not matched to a gene: 6. Together with reference TRBV18 and TRBJ1-5, the CDR3 gives the full variable domain: NAGVMQNPRHLVRRRGQEARLRCSPMKGHSHVYWYRQLPEEGLKFMVYLQKENIIDESGMPKERFSAEFPKEGPSILRIQQVVRGDSAAYFCASSGGTGTQPQHFGDGTRLSIL.

The V call is TRBV6-5, the J call TRBJ2-1; perhaps D is TRBD1 or TRBD2 (5 bases each). Germline CDR1 and CDR2: MNHEY and SVGAGI. The CDR3 totals 14 residues. V shed 4 bases and J shed 2 bases, with 9 bases lying between them. As DNA, the CDR3 is TGTGCCAGCAGTTTGAAGGGACCCTACAATGAGCAGTTCTTC. It yields the protein CASSLKGPYNEQFF.

The chain employs TRBV18 and TRBJ1-5; 8 bases are a match to TRBD1. The CDR3 covers 16 residues. Germline trimming cut 3 bases from V and 4 bases from J; bases unmatched to any gene: 8. Looked up from germline, CDR1 is KGHSH and CDR2 is LQKENI. The CDR3, as DNA: TGTGCCAGCTCACCGGAGACAGGGGCGCTGAATCAGCCCCAGCATTTT. Translation: CASSPETGALNQPQHF.

The chain carries TRBV9 and TRBJ2-7, with 8 bases matching TRBD2. The junction had 10 bases not matched to a gene; V was cut back by 0 bases and J by 5 bases. Germline lookup yields CDR1 SGDLS and CDR2 YYNGEE. This CDR3 is built from 16 residues. In DNA form, the CDR3 reads TGTGCCAGCAGCGTAGGGAGAGGGCGGGAGGACGACGAGCAGTACTTC. It is translated as CASSVGRGREDDEQYF.

This clone was recorded many times. The V gene is TRBV4-2, the J gene TRBJ2-7; the D is unclear. This CDR3 region has 14 residues. From germline, CDR1 is LGHNA and CDR2 YNFKEQ. Deletions cut 1 base from V and 4 bases from J, with 11 bases between. The CDR3 sequence is CASSQGLVDYEQYF. The CDR3 DNA reads as TGTGCCAGCAGCCAAGGGCTAGTTGATTACGAGCAGTACTTC.

V is TRBV19 and J is TRBJ1-1; unclear D gene. This CDR3 has 12 amino acids. With 7 bases removed from V and 7 bases from J, the gap between germline ends came to 13 bases. In germline, CDR1 is LNHDA, CDR2 SQIVND (reference sequence). CDR3 DNA sequence: TGTGCCAGTAACGGCCCCCGGAGTGAAGCTTTCTTT. Its translation: CASNGPRSEAFF.

This rearrangement joins TRBV6-5 to TRBJ2-2; 11 bases agree with TRBD2. The CDR3 loop spans 15 amino acids. Germline V gives CDR1 MNHEY, CDR2 SVGAGI. J was trimmed by 5 bases and V by 6 bases; bases with no gene match: 5. The CDR3 region has the DNA TGTGCCAGCAGCCTAGCGGGAGGAGGGACCGGGGAGCTGTTTTTT. Translated, it gives CASSLAGGGTGELFF.

The chain couples TRBV5-5 to TRBJ2-1; D is perhaps TRBD1 (6 bases). Germline assignment: CDR1 SGHKS and CDR2 YYEKEE (reference sequence). V was clipped by 2 bases and J by 13 bases, with 16 bases between them. The CDR3 sequence is 13 residues long. CDR3 in amino acids: CASSFGQGSHQFF. The CDR3 DNA sequence: TGTGCCAGCAGCTTCGGTCAGGGGAGTCACCAGTTCTTC.

This chain connects TRBV4-2 to TRBJ1-3; no clear D gene. The germline CDR1 and CDR2 sequences are LGHNA and YNFKEQ. Trimming left V 1 base short and J 6 bases short, with 7 bases between. CDR3 length: 13 amino acids. CDR3 loop: CASSQVRENTIYF. DNA of the CDR3: TGTGCCAGCAGCCAAGTAAGGGAAAACACCATATATTTT.

The V gene is TRBV2, the J gene TRBJ1-1; 10 nucleotides align to TRBD1. This CDR3 spans 15 amino acids. V gave up 6 bases and J gave up 1 base; unmatched junction bases: 5. CDR1 is SNHLY, CDR2 FYNNEI, per germline. The DNA for the CDR3 is TGTGCCAGCAGCAGACAGGGGGCAGAGAACACTGAAGCTTTCTTT. The encoded protein is CASSRQGAENTEAFF. Drawing the rest from reference TRBV2 and TRBJ1-1, the complete variable domain is EPEVTQTPSHQVTQMGQEVILRCVPISNHLYFYWYRQILGQKVEFLVSFYNNEISEKSEIFDDQFSVERPDGSNFTLKIRSTKLEDSAMYFCASSRQGAENTEAFFGQGTRLTVV.

The rearrangement links TRBV7-9 to TRBJ2-7; D is uncertain. This CDR3 is built from 13 residues. The V and J ends lost 1 base and 2 bases respectively, with 6 bases between them. From germline, CDR1 is SEHNR and CDR2 FQNEAQ (reference sequence). CDR3 loop: CASSLGGPYEQYF. CDR3 nucleotides: TGTGCCAGCAGCTTAGGAGGCCCCTACGAGCAGTACTTC.

The CDR3 reads CASSQDLGQGGEKLFF. CDR3 DNA: TGTGCCAGCAGCCAAGATCTGGGACAGGGAGGTGAAAAACTGTTTTTT. This chain links TRBV3-1 (or the pseudogene TRBV3-2) with TRBJ1-4; 9 bases match TRBD1. CDR3 length: 16 amino acids. Germline V gives CDR1 LGHDT, CDR2 YNNKEL (reference sequence). Trimming at V came to 0 bases and at J to 7 bases, leaving 6 bases not matched to a gene.

The rearrangement links TRBV6-5 to TRBJ2-7; tentatively, D is TRBD1 or TRBD2 (5 bases each). The V end lost 5 bases, the J end lost 7 bases, and 18 bases lay between the germline ends. This CDR3 has 14 amino acids. Germline CDR1 and CDR2: MNHEY and SVGAGI. Written as DNA, the CDR3 is TGTGCCAGCAGTACCGGGACGGGCTCAAGGGAGCAGTACTTC. Encoded protein: CASSTGTGSREQYF.

The chain employs TRBV6-2 or TRBV6-3 and TRBJ1-2; D gene uncertain. Germline assignment: CDR1 MNHEY and CDR2 SVGEGT. Trimming removed 0 bases from V and 3 bases from J, with 11 bases in between. CDR3 length equals 15 residues. CDR3 coding DNA: TGTGCCAGCAGTTACTCACAGCTATCGGACTATGGCTACACCTTC. Translated: CASSYSQLSDYGYTF.

This chain uses TRBV27 with TRBJ2-2; 9 bases are shared with TRBD1. The V gene end was trimmed by 6 bases and the J gene end by 4 bases; junction bases not matched to a gene: 9. The CDR3 has 16 amino acids. Germline loops: CDR1 MNHEY, CDR2 SMNVEV (reference sequence). CDR3 residues: CASRPHRGLSTGELFF. The CDR3 DNA follows: TGTGCCAGCAGACCTCACAGGGGGCTTAGCACCGGGGAGCTGTTTTTT.

The chain uses TRBV24-1 and TRBJ1-5, with TRBD1 identical over 9 bases. CDR3 length: 16 residues. V lost 4 bases to trimming and J lost 1 base; unmatched junction nucleotides: 4. CDR1 and CDR2 (germline): KGHDR, SFDVKD. CDR3 sequence (DNA): TGTGCCACCAGTGACGACAGGGGGACGAGCAATCAGCCCCAGCATTTT. Translated: CATSDDRGTSNQPQHF.

This rearrangement joins TRBV21-1 to TRBJ1-1; the tabulated D call, TRBD1, remains unverified against the DNA. TRBV21-1 corresponds to a pseudogene. The length of the CDR3 is 14 residues. CDR3 residues: CASSKETGGTEAFF. The CDR3 coding sequence is TGTGCCAGCAGCAAAGAAACAGGGGGCACTGAAGCTTTCTTT.

This chain connects TRBV5-1 to TRBJ1-1, with D perhaps TRBD1 (6 bases). The CDR3 loop spans 15 amino acids. The germline V and J ends were trimmed by 5 bases and 1 base, with 15 bases remaining between them. Germline-derived CDR1 and CDR2 are SGHRS and YFSETQ. The CDR3 reads CASRSTMGANTEAFF. CDR3 sequence (DNA): TGCGCCAGCAGATCTACCATGGGGGCGAACACTGAAGCTTTCTTT.

This clone was seen ten or more times. This chain connects TRBV6-5 to TRBJ1-5; D ambiguous. The CDR3 runs 14 residues. Germline values: CDR1 MNHEY, CDR2 SVGAGI. V lost 4 bases and J lost 5, with 12 bases in between. The CDR3 reads CASSSDGEYQPQHF. The CDR3 coding sequence is TGTGCCAGCAGTTCTGACGGCGAGTATCAGCCCCAGCATTTT.

This clone has just one count. The rearrangement links TRBV2 to TRBJ1-5; tentatively, D is TRBD1 (6 bases). Germline CDR1 is SNHLY and CDR2 is FYNNEI. This CDR3 spans 14 amino acids. V lost 4 bases, J lost 4 bases, and 11 bases lay in between. The CDR3 is CASSGRGGNQPQHF. The CDR3 DNA follows: TGTGCCAGCAGTGGTAGGGGGGGAAATCAGCCCCAGCATTTT.

The rearrangement uses TRBV7-3 and TRBJ2-3, with 10 bases fitting TRBD2. The germline V gene encodes CDR1 SGHTA and CDR2 FQGTGA. The CDR3 totals 17 residues. V trimming: 0 bases; J trimming: 2 bases; junction bases outside the gene matches: 5. CDR3 region: CASSLTQREGITDTQYF. CDR3 bases: TGTGCCAGCAGCTTAACTCAGCGGGAGGGAATCACAGATACGCAGTATTTT.

The chain uses TRBV21-1 and TRBJ2-2; the table's D call TRBD2 went unverified against the DNA. TRBV21-1 is classified as a pseudogene. This CDR3 is built from 17 residues. The CDR3 loop is CASSSLARSVWTGELFF. The CDR3 DNA follows: TGTGCCAGCAGCTCCCTGGCGCGGTCTGTGTGGACCGGGGAGCTGTTTTTT.

The V gene is TRBV6-6, the J gene TRBJ2-7; 10 bases are a match to TRBD1. Germline-derived CDR1 and CDR2 are MNHNY and SVGAGI (reference sequence). Unmatched junction bases numbered 11, after V lost 11 bases and J lost 4 bases. The CDR3 consists of 14 residues. As DNA, the CDR3 is TGTGCCGCCTCGGGGACAGGGGAGAATTACGAGCAGTACTTC. Translating it yields CAASGTGENYEQYF.

The chain links TRBV19 to TRBJ1-5, with 8 bases that match TRBD1. The germline V gene encodes CDR1 LNHDA and CDR2 SQIVND (reference sequence). V shed 1 base, J shed 0 bases, and the junction held 14 bases outside the gene matches. This CDR3 has 20 residues. The CDR3: CASSIVPSRQGYYSNQPQHF. For the CDR3, the DNA is TGTGCCAGTAGTATAGTCCCAAGCCGACAGGGGTACTATAGCAATCAGCCCCAGCATTTT.

The chain employs TRBV5-1 and TRBJ1-4, with D possibly matching TRBD1 (5 bases). CDR1 and CDR2 from the germline V gene are SGHRS and YFSETQ. The length of the CDR3 is 14 residues. V shed 3 bases and J shed 6 bases, with 12 bases lying between them. CDR3 sequence: CASSYEGRDEKLFF. In DNA form, the CDR3 reads TGCGCCAGCAGCTACGAGGGGAGGGATGAAAAACTGTTTTTT.

CDR3 protein: CASGLNQPQHF. In DNA form, the CDR3 reads TGTGCCAGCGGCCTCAATCAGCCCCAGCATTTT. V is TRBV27 and J is TRBJ1-5; no definite D call. The CDR3 loop spans 11 amino acids. Deletions cut 8 bases from V and 3 bases from J, with 5 bases between. The germline gives CDR1 MNHEY, CDR2 SMNVEV (reference sequence).